This T cell receptor beta chain emerged from a study of T cells in Graves' hyperthyroidism and ophthalmopathy. Details on this clonotype: Antigen unknown. The junction and the germline gene differ at one end; a read error may be behind it.

Findings and caveats of the study: Most expanded thyroid clonotypes above 0.001 recurred in blood.

The study excluded patients with uncontrolled infection, other autoimmune disease, pregnancy or lactation. TCR beta CDR3 regions were amplified from RNA transcripts. Initially, a first-round RT-PCR of the TCR CDR3 employed the HTBI primer set. TCRdb re-called the multiplex PCR reads through MiXCR, storing one row per CDR3 protein. The repertoire includes some 50,000 distinct CDR3 sequences, approximately 50% of them detected once, and around a third sits in the top ten. This CDR3 spans 14 amino acids. CDR1 and CDR2 from the germline V gene are DFQATT and SNEGSKA (reference sequence). Sequencing was done on a sample of peripheral blood or thyroid tissue (not recorded which). The genes are TRBV20-1 and TRBJ2-7, with a possible D match to TRBD2 (6 bases). This TCR was recovered from a man younger than 35 with Graves' hyperthyroidism. The CDR3: CSAPSHGLRYEQYF. The CDR3 coding sequence is TGCAGTGCTCCCTCCCACGGACTACGCTACGAGCAGTACTTT.